The present TCR beta chain was sequenced within a study of shared clonotypes between healthy human individuals. About the research overall: Samples came from a couple of female and three male donors aged 18 to 49. Overall study findings and caveats: An anticipated effect of sequencing depth on clonotype sharing among donors was recognized.

CDR1 and CDR2 (germline): SGHTA, FQGTGA. Germline trimming cut 4 bases from V and 8 bases from J; bases unmatched to any gene: 11. CDR3 length: 16 amino acids. Produced via immunoSEQ multiplex PCR; TCRdb's table is partial and in-frame only. The repertoire consists of 2 million to 2.5 million clones, with about 95% occurring once and the leading ten covering 1% to 1.3%. Naive CD8 cells lacked CD45RO, underwent positive selection for CCR7 and left out terminally differentiated effector memory CD45RA+ cells. In the case of this clone: What it binds is not known.

This sequence was found in a man aged 18 to 29 in good health. The V call is TRBV7-3, the J call TRBJ2-1; 10 positions match TRBD2. The sample taken for sequencing was naive CD8+ T cells sorted from blood. The CDR3 spells CASSSRAGGPLHEQFF. The CDR3 DNA follows: TGTGCCAGCAGCTCAAGAGCGGGGGGGCCTCTCCATGAGCAGTTCTTC.